This T cell receptor (beta chain) was sequenced during a study of blood T cells in healthy people across ages. Study observations and caveats: Roughly linear declines in TCR beta diversity per million T cells occurred with age. Considered underestimates were the diversity estimates obtained from one million T cells.

A sample-barcoded 5' primer and a J-beta primer mix were used in a second PCR of roughly 6 to 11 cycles. TCRdb used MiXCR to reprocess the 5' RACE reads, holding one entry per CDR3 protein. The table shows 1.5 million to 2 million distinct CDR3 sequences, with about two fifths occurring only once. Caucasian, healthy and from Russia, the donors were aged between about 6 and 90. In regard to this clonotype: Its antigen is unknown.

The germline V gene has CDR1 LGHNA and CDR2 YSLEER. The CDR3 covers 16 residues. The trim removed 5 bases at V and 8 bases at J, leaving 12 bases unmatched. V gene TRBV4-3 combines with J gene TRBJ2-1; TRBD1 matches 10 bases. The clonotype was recovered from a human donor in good health. Sample: blood. The CDR3 region is CASSIVRDRGGDEQFF. CDR3 sequence (DNA): TGCGCCAGCAGCATAGTAAGGGACAGGGGAGGTGATGAGCAGTTCTTC.